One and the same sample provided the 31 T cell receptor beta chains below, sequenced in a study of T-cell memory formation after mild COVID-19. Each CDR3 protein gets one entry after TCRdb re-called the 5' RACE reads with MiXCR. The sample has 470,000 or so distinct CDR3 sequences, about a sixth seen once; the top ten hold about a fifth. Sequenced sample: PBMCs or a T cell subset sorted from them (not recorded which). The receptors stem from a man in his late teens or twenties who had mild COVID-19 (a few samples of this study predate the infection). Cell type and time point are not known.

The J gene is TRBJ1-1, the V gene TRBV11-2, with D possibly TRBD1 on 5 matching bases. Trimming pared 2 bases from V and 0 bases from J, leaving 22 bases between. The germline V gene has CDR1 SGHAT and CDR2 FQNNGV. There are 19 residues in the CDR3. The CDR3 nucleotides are TGTGCCAGCAGCTTAAGGGGACGGGGGATGTCGCTTATGAACACTGAAGCTTTCTTT. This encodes CASSLRGRGMSLMNTEAFF. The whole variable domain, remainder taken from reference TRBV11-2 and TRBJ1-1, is EAGVAQSPRYKIIEKRQSVAFWCNPISGHATLYWYQQILGQGPKLLIQFQNNGVVDDSQLPKDRFSAERLKGVDSTLKIQPAKLEDSAVYLCASSLRGRGMSLMNTEAFFGQGTRLTVV.

CDR3 DNA sequence: TGTGCCAGCAGTTACTCCTTAGACAGCAACTATGGCTACACCTTC. It codes for CASSYSLDSNYGYTF. V and J are TRBV6-5 and TRBJ1-2, with a weak D call TRBD1 (5 bases). Germline-derived CDR1 and CDR2 are MNHEY and SVGAGI. CDR3 length equals 15 residues. V was cut by 0 bases and J by 2 bases, with 10 bases left in between.

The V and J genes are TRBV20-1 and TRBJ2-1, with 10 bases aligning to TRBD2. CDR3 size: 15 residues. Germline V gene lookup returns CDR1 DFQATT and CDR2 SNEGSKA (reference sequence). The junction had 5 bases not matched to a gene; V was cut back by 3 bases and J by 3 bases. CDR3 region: CSASVAGGYYNEQFF. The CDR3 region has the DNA TGCAGTGCTAGTGTAGCGGGGGGCTACTACAATGAGCAGTTCTTC.

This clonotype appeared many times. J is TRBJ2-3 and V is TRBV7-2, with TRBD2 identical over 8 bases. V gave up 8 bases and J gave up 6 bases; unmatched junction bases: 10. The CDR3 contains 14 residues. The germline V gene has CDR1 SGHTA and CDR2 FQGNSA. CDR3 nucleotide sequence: TGTGCCAGCCGGAAACGACTAGCGACGGATACGCAGTATTTT. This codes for CASRKRLATDTQYF. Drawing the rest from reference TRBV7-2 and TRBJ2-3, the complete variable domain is GAGVSQSPSNKVTEKGKDVELRCDPISGHTALYWYRQSLGQGLEFLIYFQGNSAPDKSGLPSDRFSAERTGGSVSTLTIQRTQQEDSAVYLCASRKRLATDTQYFGPGTRLTVL.

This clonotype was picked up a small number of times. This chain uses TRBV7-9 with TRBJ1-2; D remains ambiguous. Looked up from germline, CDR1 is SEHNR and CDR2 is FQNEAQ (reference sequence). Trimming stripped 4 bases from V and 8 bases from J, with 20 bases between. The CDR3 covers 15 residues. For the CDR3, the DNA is TGTGCCAGCAGCTCACATACACCCGGGCTCCACGGCTACACCTTC. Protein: CASSSHTPGLHGYTF.

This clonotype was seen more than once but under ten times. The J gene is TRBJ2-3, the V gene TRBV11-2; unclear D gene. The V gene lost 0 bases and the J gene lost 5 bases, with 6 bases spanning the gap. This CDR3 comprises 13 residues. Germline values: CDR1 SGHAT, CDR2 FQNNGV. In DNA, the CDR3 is TGTGCCAGCAGCTTAGATCCGGTAGATACGCAGTATTTT. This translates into CASSLDPVDTQYF.

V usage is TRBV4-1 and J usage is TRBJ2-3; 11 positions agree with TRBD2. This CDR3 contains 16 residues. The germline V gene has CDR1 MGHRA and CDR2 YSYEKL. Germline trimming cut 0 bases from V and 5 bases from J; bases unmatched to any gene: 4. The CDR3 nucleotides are TGCGCCAGCAGCCAAGATAGCGGGGGGGCTCGAGATACGCAGTATTTT. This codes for CASSQDSGGARDTQYF.

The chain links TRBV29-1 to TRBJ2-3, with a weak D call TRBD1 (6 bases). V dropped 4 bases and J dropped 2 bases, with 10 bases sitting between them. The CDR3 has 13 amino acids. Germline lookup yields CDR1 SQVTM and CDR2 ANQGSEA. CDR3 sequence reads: CSVGGRFTDTQYF. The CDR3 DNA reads TGCAGCGTTGGGGGGCGGTTCACAGATACGCAGTATTTT.

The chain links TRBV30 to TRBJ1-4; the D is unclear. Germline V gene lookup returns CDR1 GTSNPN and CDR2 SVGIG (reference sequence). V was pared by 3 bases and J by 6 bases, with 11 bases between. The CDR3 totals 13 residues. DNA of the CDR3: TGTGCCTGGAGCCGTCGGGCTGATGAAAAACTGTTTTTT. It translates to CAWSRRADEKLFF.

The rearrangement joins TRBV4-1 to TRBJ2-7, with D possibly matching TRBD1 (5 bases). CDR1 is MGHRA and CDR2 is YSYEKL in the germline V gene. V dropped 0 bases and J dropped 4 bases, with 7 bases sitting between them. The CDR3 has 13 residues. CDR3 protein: CASSQERGYEQYV. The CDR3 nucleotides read TGCGCCAGCAGCCAAGAAAGGGGTTACGAGCAGTACGTC.

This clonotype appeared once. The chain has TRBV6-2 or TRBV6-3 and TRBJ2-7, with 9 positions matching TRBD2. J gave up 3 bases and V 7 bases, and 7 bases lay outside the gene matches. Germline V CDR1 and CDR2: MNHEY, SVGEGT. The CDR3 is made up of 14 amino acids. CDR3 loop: CASTISGGYYEQYF. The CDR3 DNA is TGTGCCAGCACAATTAGCGGGGGTTACTACGAGCAGTACTTC.

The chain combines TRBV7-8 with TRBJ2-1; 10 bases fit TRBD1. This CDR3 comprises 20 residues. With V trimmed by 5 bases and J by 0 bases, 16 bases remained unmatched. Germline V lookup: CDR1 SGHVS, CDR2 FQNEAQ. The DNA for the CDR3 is TGTGCCAGCAGCGGTCCGGTCCGACAGGGGGCTTATAGCTCCTACAATGAGCAGTTCTTC. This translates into CASSGPVRQGAYSSYNEQFF.

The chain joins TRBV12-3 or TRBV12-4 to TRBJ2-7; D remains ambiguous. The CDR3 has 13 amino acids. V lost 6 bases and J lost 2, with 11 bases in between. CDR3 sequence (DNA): TGTGCCAGCAGCGTAGGTACACCCTACGAGCAGTACTTC. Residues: CASSVGTPYEQYF.

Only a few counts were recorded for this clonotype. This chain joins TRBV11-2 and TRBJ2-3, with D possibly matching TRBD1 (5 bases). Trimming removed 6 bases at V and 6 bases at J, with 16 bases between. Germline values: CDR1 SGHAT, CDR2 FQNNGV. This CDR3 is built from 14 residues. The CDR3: CASRQPQAADTQYF. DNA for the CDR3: TGTGCCAGCAGACAGCCACAGGCTGCCGATACGCAGTATTTT.

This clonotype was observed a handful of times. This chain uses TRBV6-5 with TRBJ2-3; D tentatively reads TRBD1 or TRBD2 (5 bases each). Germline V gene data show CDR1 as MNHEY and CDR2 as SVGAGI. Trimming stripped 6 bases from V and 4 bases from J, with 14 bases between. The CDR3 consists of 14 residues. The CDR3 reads CASRHPRGADTQYF. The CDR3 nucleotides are TGTGCCAGCAGGCACCCCCGGGGCGCAGATACGCAGTATTTT.

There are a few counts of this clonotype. The DNA of the CDR3 is TGTGCCAGCAGTTGGGGGGTCACTGAAGCTTTCTTT. Translated, it gives CASSWGVTEAFF. The J gene is TRBJ1-1, the V gene TRBV28; D perhaps matches TRBD1 (5 bases). V lost 4 bases and J lost 4, with 7 bases in between. This CDR3 region has 12 residues. CDR1 MDHEN and CDR2 SYDVKM come from the germline V gene.

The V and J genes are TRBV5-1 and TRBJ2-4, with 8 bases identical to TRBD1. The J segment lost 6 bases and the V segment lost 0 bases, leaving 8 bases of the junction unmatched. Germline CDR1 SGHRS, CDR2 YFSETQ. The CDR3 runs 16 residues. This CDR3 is CASSLGTGGSRNIQYF. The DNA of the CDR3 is TGCGCCAGCAGCTTGGGCACAGGGGGTTCACGAAACATTCAGTACTTC.

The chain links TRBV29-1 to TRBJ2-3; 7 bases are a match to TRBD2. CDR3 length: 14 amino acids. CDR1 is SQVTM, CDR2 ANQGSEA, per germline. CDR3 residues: CRPPLAVFTDTQYF. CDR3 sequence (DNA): TGCAGACCCCCTCTAGCGGTATTCACAGATACGCAGTATTTT.

This CDR3 reads CSALGTYEQYV. DNA for the CDR3: TGCAGTGCCTTGGGTACGTACGAGCAGTACGTC. This chain links TRBV20-1 with TRBJ2-7, with D unclear. V gave up 6 bases and J gave up 4 bases, with 10 bases separating them. The CDR3 totals 11 residues. Per the germline V gene, CDR1 is DFQATT and CDR2 is SNEGSKA (reference sequence).

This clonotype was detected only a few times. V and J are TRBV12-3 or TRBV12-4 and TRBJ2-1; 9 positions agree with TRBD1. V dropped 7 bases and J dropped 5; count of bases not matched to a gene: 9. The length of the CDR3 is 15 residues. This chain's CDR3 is CASITHRDRDNEQFF. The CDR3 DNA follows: TGTGCCAGCATTACCCACAGGGACAGGGACAATGAGCAGTTCTTC.

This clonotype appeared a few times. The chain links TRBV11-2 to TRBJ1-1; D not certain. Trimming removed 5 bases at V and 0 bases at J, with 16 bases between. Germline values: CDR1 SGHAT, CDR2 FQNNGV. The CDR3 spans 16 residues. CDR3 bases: TGTGCCAGCAGCCCCTTGAGATCCACACTGAACACTGAAGCTTTCTTT. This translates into CASSPLRSTLNTEAFF.

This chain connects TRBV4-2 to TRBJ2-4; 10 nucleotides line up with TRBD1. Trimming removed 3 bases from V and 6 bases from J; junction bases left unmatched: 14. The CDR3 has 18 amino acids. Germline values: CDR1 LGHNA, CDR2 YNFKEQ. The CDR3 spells CASSHGGGDRGVLNIQYF. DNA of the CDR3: TGTGCCAGCAGCCACGGAGGAGGGGACAGGGGCGTATTAAACATTCAGTACTTC.

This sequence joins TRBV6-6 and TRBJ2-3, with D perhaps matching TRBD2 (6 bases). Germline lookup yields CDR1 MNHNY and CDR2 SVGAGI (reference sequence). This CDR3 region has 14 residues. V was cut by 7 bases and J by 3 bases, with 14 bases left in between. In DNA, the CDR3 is TGTGCCAGCATCCGGGGGTGGGGTACAGATACGCAGTATTTT. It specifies CASIRGWGTDTQYF.

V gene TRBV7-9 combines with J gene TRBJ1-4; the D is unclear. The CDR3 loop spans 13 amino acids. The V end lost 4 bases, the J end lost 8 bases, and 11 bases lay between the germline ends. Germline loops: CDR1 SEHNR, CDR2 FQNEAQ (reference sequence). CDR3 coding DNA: TGTGCCAGCAGCTCCCCCTCAACCGAAAAACTGTTTTTT. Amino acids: CASSSPSTEKLFF.

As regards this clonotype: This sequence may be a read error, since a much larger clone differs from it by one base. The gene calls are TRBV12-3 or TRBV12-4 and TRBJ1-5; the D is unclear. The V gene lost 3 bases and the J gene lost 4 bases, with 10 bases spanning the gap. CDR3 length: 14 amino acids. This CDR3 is CASSFLSQNQPQHF. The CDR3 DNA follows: TGTGCCAGCAGTTTCCTGTCCCAGAATCAGCCCCAGCATTTT.

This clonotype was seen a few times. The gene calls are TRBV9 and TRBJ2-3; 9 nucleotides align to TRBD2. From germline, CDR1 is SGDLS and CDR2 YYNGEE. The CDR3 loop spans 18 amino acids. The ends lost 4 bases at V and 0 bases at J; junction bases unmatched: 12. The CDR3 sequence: CASSPRAPLAGSTDTQYF. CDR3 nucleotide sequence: TGTGCCAGCAGCCCTCGCGCCCCCCTAGCGGGGAGCACAGATACGCAGTATTTT.

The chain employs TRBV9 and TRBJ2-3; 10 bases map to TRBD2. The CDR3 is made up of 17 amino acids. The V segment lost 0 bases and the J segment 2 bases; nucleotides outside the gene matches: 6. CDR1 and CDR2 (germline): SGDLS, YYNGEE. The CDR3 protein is CASSVGPSGGSTDTQYF. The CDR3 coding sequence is TGTGCCAGCAGCGTAGGGCCTAGCGGGGGCTCCACAGATACGCAGTATTTT.

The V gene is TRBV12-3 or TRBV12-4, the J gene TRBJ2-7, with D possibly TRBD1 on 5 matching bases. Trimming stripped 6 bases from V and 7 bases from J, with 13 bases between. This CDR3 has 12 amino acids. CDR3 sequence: CASRYQGMEQYF. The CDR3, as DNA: TGTGCCAGCAGGTACCAGGGAATGGAGCAGTACTTC.

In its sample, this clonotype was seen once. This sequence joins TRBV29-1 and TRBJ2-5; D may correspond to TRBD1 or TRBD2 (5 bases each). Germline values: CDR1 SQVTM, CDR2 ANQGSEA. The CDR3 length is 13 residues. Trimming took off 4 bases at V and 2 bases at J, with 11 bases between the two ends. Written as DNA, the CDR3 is TGCAGCGTTGTGGGGGTGGGGCAAGAGACCCAGTACTTC. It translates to CSVVGVGQETQYF.

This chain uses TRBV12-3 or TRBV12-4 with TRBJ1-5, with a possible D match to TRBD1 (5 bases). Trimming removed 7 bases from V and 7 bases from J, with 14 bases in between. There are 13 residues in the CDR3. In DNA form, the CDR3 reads TGTGCCAGCACTCTCGGCAGGGAACAGCCCCAGCATTTT. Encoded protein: CASTLGREQPQHF.

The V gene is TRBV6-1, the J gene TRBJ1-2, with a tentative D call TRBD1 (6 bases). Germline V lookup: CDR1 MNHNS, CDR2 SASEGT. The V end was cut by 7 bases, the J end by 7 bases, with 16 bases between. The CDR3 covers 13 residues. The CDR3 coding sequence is TGTGCCAGCATGGCTCTCGGGGGGCCTGGCTACACCTTC. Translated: CASMALGGPGYTF.